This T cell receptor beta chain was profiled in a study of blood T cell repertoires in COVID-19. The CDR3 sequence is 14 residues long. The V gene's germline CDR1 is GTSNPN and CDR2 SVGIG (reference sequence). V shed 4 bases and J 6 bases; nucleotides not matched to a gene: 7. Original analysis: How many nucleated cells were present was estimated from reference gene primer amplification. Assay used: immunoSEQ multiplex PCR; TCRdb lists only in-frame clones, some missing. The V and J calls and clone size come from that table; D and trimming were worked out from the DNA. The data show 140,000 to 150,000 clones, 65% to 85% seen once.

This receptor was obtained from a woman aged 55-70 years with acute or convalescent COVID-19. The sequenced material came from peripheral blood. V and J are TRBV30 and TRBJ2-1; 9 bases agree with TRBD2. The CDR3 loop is CAWIRRGRVNEQFF. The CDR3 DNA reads TGTGCCTGGATACGGCGCGGGAGGGTCAATGAGCAGTTCTTC.